This T cell receptor (beta chain) was identified during a study of blood T cell repertoires in COVID-19. Study summary: The origin of the acute and convalescent COVID-19 samples was the United States, Italy and Spain. PBMCs, B-cell-depleted T cells, or T cells were the source of the cDNA or gDNA that made up the material.

Authors' analysis steps: How many nucleated cells were present was estimated from reference gene primer amplification. Assay used: immunoSEQ multiplex PCR; TCRdb lists only in-frame clones, some missing. The V and J calls and clone size were taken over from that table, and D and trimming were inferred from the DNA. The sample contains around 260,000 clones, more than 85% of which appear only once. In germline, CDR1 is MDHEN, CDR2 SYDVKM. The CDR3 covers 17 residues. V gave up 3 bases and J gave up 0 bases, with 17 bases separating them. The sequenced material came from peripheral blood. The genes are TRBV28 and TRBJ1-1, with TRBD1 as a possible D gene (6 bases). The source is a man younger than 35 with active or convalescent COVID-19. DNA for the CDR3: TGTGCCAGCAGTTTCATCGGACAGATGAGAATGAACACTGAAGCTTTCTTT. Protein: CASSFIGQMRMNTEAFF.